This paragraph reports one T cell receptor beta chain. The target antigen is unknown. The V end was cut by 7 bases, the J end by 5 bases, with 14 bases between. Per the germline V gene, CDR1 is ENHRY and CDR2 is SYGVKD. The CDR3 runs 13 residues. This record comes from a study of T cell responses to AZD1222 COVID-19 vaccine. Study-level findings and limits: At study baseline, merely more than 5 AZD1222 recipients were seropositive. Possibly, clonal diversity was underestimated; donors were largely white British and included more females.

Libraries were prepared by immunoSEQ multiplex PCR; TCRdb keeps only in-frame clonotypes and omits some of them. The sample consists of 180,000 or so clones, roughly 94% of them appearing once. The sequence was collected from an adult in good health. Sequencing was performed on peripheral blood, taken on day 0 of AZD1222 vaccination. The V gene is TRBV10-3, the J gene TRBJ1-1; D is unresolved. In DNA form, the CDR3 reads TGTGCCATCAAAACCGGGAGGTTAACTGAAGCTTTCTTT. This encodes CAIKTGRLTEAFF.